Below, one T cell receptor beta chain is given with its context. Its antigen remains unidentified. These data come from a study of CD8+ T cells in alopecia areata. Points from the study as a whole: In scalp and blood, many expanded lesional clones persisted during tofacitinib.

This CDR3 region has 12 residues. Germline loops: CDR1 MGHDK, CDR2 SYGVNS. With 3 bases removed from V and 3 bases from J, the gap between germline ends came to 6 bases. Noted treatment: oral pan-JAK inhibitor, 5-10 mg twice daily. Investigators isolated RNA and reverse transcribed it into cDNA to act as the sequencing template. The method was immunoSEQ multiplex PCR; TCRdb's version includes in-frame clones alone and lacks a portion of them. The repertoire holds 210,000 or so clones, approximately 70% seen once, with more than 1% in the top ten. The chain couples TRBV25-1 to TRBJ2-7; no clear D gene. This TCR derives from a human donor with alopecia areata. The sequencing here drew on CD4+ T cells sorted from blood, taken at week 44, from a patient treated with tofacitinib. The CDR3 is CASSEGRYEQYF. CDR3 DNA: TGTGCCAGCAGTGAGGGCCGCTACGAGCAGTACTTC.